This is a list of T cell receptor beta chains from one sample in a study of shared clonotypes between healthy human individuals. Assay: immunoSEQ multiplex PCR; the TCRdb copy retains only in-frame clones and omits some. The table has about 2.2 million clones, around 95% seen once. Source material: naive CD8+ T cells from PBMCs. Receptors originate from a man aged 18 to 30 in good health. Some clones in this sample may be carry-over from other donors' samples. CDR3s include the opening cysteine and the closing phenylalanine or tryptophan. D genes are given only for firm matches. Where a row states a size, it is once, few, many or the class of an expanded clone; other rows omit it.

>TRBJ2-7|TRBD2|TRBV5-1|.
TGCGCCAGCAGCTTGGCTGCTCGACTAGCGGGAGACGAGCAGTACTTC
CASSLAARLAGDEQYF
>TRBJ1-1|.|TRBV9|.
TGTGCCAGCAGCGTTGGGCGAGGGCCCACTGAAGCTTTCTTT
CASSVGRGPTEAFF
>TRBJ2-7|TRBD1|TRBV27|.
TGTGCCAGCAGAAGACAGGGGGCTGGCTACGAGCAGTACTTC
CASRRQGAGYEQYF
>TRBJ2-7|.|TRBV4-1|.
TGCGCCAGCAGCTCATTCAATACAGGGTTCTACGAGCAGTACTTC
CASSSFNTGFYEQYF
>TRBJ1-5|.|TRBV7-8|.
TGTGCCAGCAGCTTATCCGGGCCCTTGGGCAATCAGCCCCAGCATTTT
CASSLSGPLGNQPQHF
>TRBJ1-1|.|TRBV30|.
TGTGCCTGGAGTGGACCCCGCAGGGGGAACACTGAAGCTTTCTTT
CAWSGPRRGNTEAFF
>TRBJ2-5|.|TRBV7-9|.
TGTGCCAGCAGCTCACGGTGGGAACTCCAAGAGACCCAGTACTTC
CASSSRWELQETQYF
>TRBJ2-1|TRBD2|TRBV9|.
TGTGCCAGCAGCGTAGGGGCCGCGCGGGAGTGGGGTGAGCAGTTCTTC
CASSVGAAREWGEQFF
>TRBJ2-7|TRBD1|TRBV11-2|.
TGTGCCAGCACCCCTGGACAGGGCCCCTACGAGCAGTACTTC
CASTPGQGPYEQYF
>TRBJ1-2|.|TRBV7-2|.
TGTGCCAGCAGAAACCCGGTCGCCGCCAGTCTAAACTATGGCTACACCTTC
CASRNPVAASLNYGYTF
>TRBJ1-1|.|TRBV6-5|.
TGTGCCAGCAGTTACTCGAGTTCAGGGAACACTGAAGCTTTCTTT
CASSYSSSGNTEAFF
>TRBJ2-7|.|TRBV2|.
TGTGCCAGCAGGCGGCCTGGAGGACAAAGCTACGAGCAGTACTTC
CASRRPGGQSYEQYF
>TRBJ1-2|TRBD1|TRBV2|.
TGTGCCAGCAGTGAACGCCCGGACAGGGTGAACTATGGCTACACCTTC
CASSERPDRVNYGYTF
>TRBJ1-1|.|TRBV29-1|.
TGCAGCGTTCTCCCAGATGGCACTGAAGCTTTCTTT
CSVLPDGTEAFF
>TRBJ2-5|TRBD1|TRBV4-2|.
TGTGCCAGCAGCCAGGTTTGGACAGGCCAAGAGACCCAGTACTTC
CASSQVWTGQETQYF
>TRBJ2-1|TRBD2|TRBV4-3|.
TGCGCCAGCAGCCAAGATAGGGCTAGCGGGATATACAATGAGCAGTTCTTC
CASSQDRASGIYNEQFF
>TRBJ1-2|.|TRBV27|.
TGTGCCAGCAGTCCGTCCGGGAGTTTAAGGTTGTCTGGCTACACCTTC
CASSPSGSLRLSGYTF
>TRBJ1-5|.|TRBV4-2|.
TGTGCCAGCAGCCAGGACCTAGGGGGCAATCAGCCCCAGCATTTT
CASSQDLGGNQPQHF
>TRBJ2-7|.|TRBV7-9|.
TGTGCCAGCAGCTTAGGGGACCCAGGCTACGAGCAGTACTTC
CASSLGDPGYEQYF
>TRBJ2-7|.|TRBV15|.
TGTGCCACCAGCAGAGATCGAGGGGTTCTTACCTACGAGCAGTACTTC
CATSRDRGVLTYEQYF
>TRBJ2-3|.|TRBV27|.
TGTGCCAGCAGGGAAGTTGGACTTAATACGCAGTATTTT
CASREVGLNTQYF
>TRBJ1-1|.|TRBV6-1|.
TGTGCCAGCAGTGAATCCCTGGGGATAGGGAACACTGAAGCTTTCTTT
CASSESLGIGNTEAFF
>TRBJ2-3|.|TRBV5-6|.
TGTGCCAGCAGCTTTAGGCGCCCGGATACGCAGTATTTT
CASSFRRPDTQYF
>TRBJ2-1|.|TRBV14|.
TGTGCCAGCAGCCTCGGGTTCCAAGCCCATGAGCAGTTCTTC
CASSLGFQAHEQFF
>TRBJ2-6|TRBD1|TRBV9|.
TGTGCCAGCAGCGTCGACAGGGAAGGACAGAGGGGGGCCAACGTCCTGACTTTC
CASSVDREGQRGANVLTF
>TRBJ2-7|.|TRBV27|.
TGTGCCAGCGGGCCTTTTTGGGGGTCTTCCTACGAGCAGTACTTC
CASGPFWGSSYEQYF
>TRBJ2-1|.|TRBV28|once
TGTGCCAGCAGGTCAAACTCTCGGGTTGTCGGGCCTGAGCAGTTCTTC
CASRSNSRVVGPEQFF
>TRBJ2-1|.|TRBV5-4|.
TGTGCCAGCAGCTTTGGGGCAGGTTCGTACAATGAGCAGTTCTTC
CASSFGAGSYNEQFF
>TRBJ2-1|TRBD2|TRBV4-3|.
TGCGCCAGCAGCCACGTACTAGCGAGGAATGAGCAGTTCTTC
CASSHVLARNEQFF
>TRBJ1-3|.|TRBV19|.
TGTGCCAGTAGTAGGAATGGAAACACCATATATTTT
CASSRNGNTIYF
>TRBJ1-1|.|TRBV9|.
TGTGCCAGCAGCGTAGGACAGGCCATCGGCACTGAAGCTTTCTTT
CASSVGQAIGTEAFF
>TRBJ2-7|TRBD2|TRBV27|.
TGTGCCAGCAGTCCCCACTTGGGACTATCTGTGTACGAGCAGTACTTC
CASSPHLGLSVYEQYF
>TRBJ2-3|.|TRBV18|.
TGTGCCAGCTCACGAAGCGGGCTGCGCACAGATACGCAGTATTTT
CASSRSGLRTDTQYF
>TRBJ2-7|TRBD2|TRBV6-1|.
TGTGCCAGCAGTTATCTAGCGGCGCAGTACTTC
CASSYLAAQYF
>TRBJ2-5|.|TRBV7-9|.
TGTGCCAGCAGCTTATCATATCAAGAGACCCAGTACTTC
CASSLSYQETQYF
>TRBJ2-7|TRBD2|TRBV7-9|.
TGTGCCAGCAGCCTTAGCGGGGCGGAATACGAGCAGTACTTC
CASSLSGAEYEQYF
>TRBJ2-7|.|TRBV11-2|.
TGTGCCAGCAGCCCCCTCCTCGTGGGGAAGTACGAGCAGTACTTC
CASSPLLVGKYEQYF
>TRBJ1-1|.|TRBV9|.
TGTGCCAGCAGCGTAGGGACAGCCACCGGTAGAGCTTTCTTT
CASSVGTATGRAFF
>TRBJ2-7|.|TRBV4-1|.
TGCGCCAGCAGCCACCCTCTGCAGGCGAGCTCCTACGAGCAGTACTTC
CASSHPLQASSYEQYF
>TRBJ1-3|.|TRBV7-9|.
TGTGCCAGCAGCTTTATTTTGGGACACAAGAGCTCTGGAAACACCATATATTTT
CASSFILGHKSSGNTIYF
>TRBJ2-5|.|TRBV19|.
TGTGCCAGTAGTATATTCTATCTGACAGAGACCCAGTACTTC
CASSIFYLTETQYF
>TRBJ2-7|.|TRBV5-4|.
TGTGCCAGCAGCCCACGGCCGGTCTACGAGCAGTACTTC
CASSPRPVYEQYF
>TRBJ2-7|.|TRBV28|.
TGTGCCAGCAGTTTAAATATGATGGACAGTTCCTACGAGCAGTACTTC
CASSLNMMDSSYEQYF
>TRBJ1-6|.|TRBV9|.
TGTGCCAGCAGCGTAGGAGATACTGCCGGGGCCCTCCACTTT
CASSVGDTAGALHF
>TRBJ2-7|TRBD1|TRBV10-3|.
TGTGCCATCAGACCGGGACAGGGGAGCTACGAGCAGTACTTC
CAIRPGQGSYEQYF
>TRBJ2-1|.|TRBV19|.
TGTGCCAGTAGTATAGGACTGAACTCCTACAATGAGCAGTTCTTC
CASSIGLNSYNEQFF